The clone carrying this TCR beta chain was seen repeatedly, ten times or more. V lost 0 bases and J 1 base, leaving 6 bases between the germline ends. CDR3 length: 13 amino acids. CDR1 and CDR2 from the germline V gene are SQVTM and ANQGSEA. These data belong to a study of T cells of healthy individuals. Each CDR3 protein is one row after TCRdb ran MiXCR on the 5' RACE reads. The sample holds about 57,000 distinct CDR3 sequences; about 16% are singletons and the top ten take about 4.7%. The V call is TRBV29-1, the J call TRBJ2-5; D is unresolved. The source is a human donor in good health. The CDR3 region has the DNA TGCAGCGTTGAAGAAGCCAGCCAAGAGACCCAGTACTTC. This codes for CSVEEASQETQYF. The full variable domain, in which reference TRBV29-1 and TRBJ2-5 provide the parts outside the CDR3, is SAVISQKPSRDICQRGTSLTIQCQVDSQVTMMFWYRQQPGQSLTLIATANQGSEATYESGFVIDKFPISRPNLTFSTLTVSNMSPEDSSIYLCSVEEASQETQYFGPGTRLLVL.